One and the same sample provided the 3 T cell receptor beta chains below, sequenced in a study of T cell clonotyping in hematopoietic cell transplantation. The assay was immunoSEQ multiplex PCR, and TCRdb's table has in-frame clones only and misses some. The sample has roughly 30,000 clones, about 80% seen once. Time point reported: recipient sample about 28 days before transplant, after cytoreduction. The material sequenced was peripheral blood mononuclear cells, taken before stem cell transplant. The receptor set was obtained from a young woman with chronic myeloid leukemia. Some clones in this sample may be carry-over from other donors' samples.

This CDR3 is CASSPGDSNQPQHF. CDR3 bases: TGTGCCAGCAGCCCTGGAGACAGCAATCAGCCCCAGCATTTT. The rearrangement links TRBV4-2 to TRBJ1-5, with D unclear. Germline V gene sequence: CDR1 LGHNA, CDR2 YNFKEQ. Trimming stripped 4 bases from V and 1 base from J, with 8 bases between. The CDR3 is made up of 14 amino acids.

V and J are TRBV5-8 and TRBJ1-2; 8 nucleotides align to TRBD1. Germline V gene data show CDR1 as SGHTS and CDR2 as YDEGEE. With 0 bases clipped from V and 2 bases from J, the junction kept 9 bases outside the gene matches. CDR3 length equals 17 residues. CDR3 amino acids: CASSLVWATGANYGYTF. The DNA for the CDR3 is TGTGCCAGCAGCTTGGTTTGGGCGACAGGGGCAAACTATGGCTACACCTTC. Full variable domain (missing parts from reference TRBV5-8 and TRBJ1-2): EAGVTQSPTHLIKTRGQQATLRCSPISGHTSVYWYQQALGLGLQFLLWYDEGEERNRGNFPPRFSGRQFPNYSSELNVNALELEDSALYLCASSLVWATGANYGYTFGSGTRLTVV.

V usage is TRBV4-2 and J usage is TRBJ2-2; D is unresolved. Germline values: CDR1 LGHNA, CDR2 YNFKEQ. V lost 0 bases to trimming and J lost 5 bases, with 13 bases between them. This CDR3 is 16 amino acids long. The CDR3 bases are TGTGCCAGCAGCCAAGATAGGGCCAGACCAACCGGGGAGCTGTTTTTT. Amino acids: CASSQDRARPTGELFF.